This T cell receptor (beta chain) was sequenced during a study of T-cell memory formation after mild COVID-19 (dated by TCRdb to about 2021). About the investigation overall: Most TCR sequence clusters were specific to one of the two donors. In two donors, T-cell clones that expanded and contracted after mild COVID-19 were followed by sequencing TCRalpha and TCRbeta repertoires longitudinally. Two young, previously healthy adult volunteers made up the cohort, one male and one female.

PBMCs were isolated by Ficoll-Paque density gradient centrifugation. Comments on this clonotype: What this receptor recognizes is not known. No base quality values were provided; no much bigger clone lies one nucleotide off.

The CDR3 runs 15 amino acids, cysteine and phenylalanine included. The DNA shown is the 45-base CDR3, in frame from base 1. CDR1 SGHTA and CDR2 FQGNSA were looked up in the germline V gene. The junction shows trimming of 5 bases on V and 6 bases on J, plus 19 bases between the germline ends. Points the paper makes about the study in general: Contracting CD4+ clones were found mainly in CM and EM memory subsets, while CD8+ clones were enriched in EMRA. Some responding clones were detected in pre-infection memory, which suggested that pre-existing cross-reactive memory T cells had joined the SARS-CoV-2 response. SARS-CoV-2 specificity was not confirmed for the second-wave clones peaking on day 37. Only a couple of mild cases were covered in the study, and larger cohorts including severe cases with pre-infection samples were considered necessary. Clones contracting from day 15 to 85 had balanced CD4/CD8 phenotypes, while a second wave expanding from day 15 to 37 was biased towards CD4+.

TCRdb records Illumina NovaSeq 6000 as the sequencer. TCRalpha and TCRbeta cDNA libraries were constructed by 5'RACE with constant-segment primers, with sample barcodes and unique molecular identifiers being introduced. Trizol reagent was used to extract RNA from every sample. Library amplification was performed in two PCR steps, and a second sample barcode and Illumina TruSeq adapters were introduced in the second step. Sequencing of the libraries was done on an Illumina NovaSeq, producing 2 x 150 bp paired-end reads. The authors processed their data as follows. Reads were demultiplexed and collapsed into UMI-guided consensus sequences with migec v1.2.7. Using mixcr v2.1.11, UMI consensuses were aligned to TRA and TRB V and J templates and then assembled into clonotypes. A clonotype was counted as expanded or contracted only when both edgeR and NoisET called the clonotype significant, with the noise models trained on biological replicates. For edgeR calls, the cutoffs were a false discovery rate-adjusted p below 0.01 and a log2 fold-change threshold of 1. PCA with hierarchical clustering of max-normalized trajectories of the 1000 most abundant clonotypes was used as exploratory dynamics analysis. Separately sequenced CD4+ and CD8+ repertoires were used to assign the CD4 or CD8 phenotype of responding clones. TCRdb trimmed the raw reads at Q25, called clones with MiXCR and kept productive beta chains. Each record represents a unique CDR3 protein, reported with the most common genes and DNA among its rows. For this entry, the V and J calls and clone size follow TCRdb and not the study's own pipeline. This sample lists under 300,000 distinct CDR3 sequences; around 17% were detected once. The top ten constitute about 23% of the sample.

The chain is made from TRBV7-2 and TRBJ1-2, and TRBD1 may be the D gene, going by 6 matching bases. The receptor was derived from a man aged 18 to 35 who had mild COVID-19 (a few samples of this study predate the infection). The sample titles of this study are shuffled in the database, so cell type and time point are left out; the donor was told from shared clones. Sequences were obtained from PBMCs or a T cell subset sorted from them (not recorded which). The CDR3: CASSRYSQGGNGYTF. The DNA sequence is TGTGCCAGCAGCCGGTATTCACAGGGAGGCAATGGCTACACCTTC.